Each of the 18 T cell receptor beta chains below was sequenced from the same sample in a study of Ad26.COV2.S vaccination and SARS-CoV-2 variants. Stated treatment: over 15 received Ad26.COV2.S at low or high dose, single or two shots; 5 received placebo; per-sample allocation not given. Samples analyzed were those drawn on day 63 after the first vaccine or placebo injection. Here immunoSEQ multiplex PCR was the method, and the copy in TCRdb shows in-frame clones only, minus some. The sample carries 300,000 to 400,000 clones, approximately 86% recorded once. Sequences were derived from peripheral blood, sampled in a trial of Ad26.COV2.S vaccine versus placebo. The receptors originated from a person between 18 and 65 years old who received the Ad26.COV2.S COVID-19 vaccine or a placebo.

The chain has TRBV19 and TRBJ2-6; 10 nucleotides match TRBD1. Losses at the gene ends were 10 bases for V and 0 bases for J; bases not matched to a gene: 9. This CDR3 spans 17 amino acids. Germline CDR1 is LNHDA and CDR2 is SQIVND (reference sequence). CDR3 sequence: CATSRDRGPSGANVLTF. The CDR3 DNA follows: TGTGCCACCTCGCGGGACAGGGGTCCCTCTGGGGCCAACGTCCTGACTTTC.

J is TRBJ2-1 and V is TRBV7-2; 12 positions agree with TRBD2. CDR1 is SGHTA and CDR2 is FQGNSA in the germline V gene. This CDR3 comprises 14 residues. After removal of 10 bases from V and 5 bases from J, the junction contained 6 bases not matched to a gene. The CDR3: CATCRTSGDNEQFF. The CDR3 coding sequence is TGTGCCACCTGTCGGACTAGCGGGGACAATGAGCAGTTCTTC.

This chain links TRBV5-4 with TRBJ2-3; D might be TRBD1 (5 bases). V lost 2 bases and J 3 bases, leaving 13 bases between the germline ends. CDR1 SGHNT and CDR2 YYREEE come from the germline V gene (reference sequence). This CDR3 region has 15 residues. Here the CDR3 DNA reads TGTGCCAGCAGCTTCTGGCAAAGGGGAACAGATACGCAGTATTTT. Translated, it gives CASSFWQRGTDTQYF.

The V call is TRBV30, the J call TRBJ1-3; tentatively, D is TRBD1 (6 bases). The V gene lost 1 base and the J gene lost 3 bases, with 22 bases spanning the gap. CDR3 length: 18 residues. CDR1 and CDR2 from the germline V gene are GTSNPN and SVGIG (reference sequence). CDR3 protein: CAWSAGGVGGFYGNTIYF. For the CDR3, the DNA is TGTGCCTGGAGTGCCGGAGGAGTAGGGGGGTTTTATGGAAACACCATATATTTT. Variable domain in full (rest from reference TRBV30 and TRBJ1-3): SQTIHQWPATLVQPVGSPLSLECTVEGTSNPNLYWYRQAAGRGLQLLFYSVGIGQISSEVPQNLSASRPQDRQFILSSKKLLLSDSGFYLCAWSAGGVGGFYGNTIYFGEGSWLTVV.

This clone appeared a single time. The DNA of the CDR3 is TGTGCCAGCAGCGGGGTACCTAACTATGGCTACACCTTC. Protein product: CASSGVPNYGYTF. The chain couples TRBV5-4 to TRBJ1-2; D call uncertain. Per the germline V gene, CDR1 is SGHNT and CDR2 is YYREEE (reference sequence). With 4 bases removed from V and 0 bases from J, the gap between germline ends came to 7 bases. The CDR3 has 13 residues.

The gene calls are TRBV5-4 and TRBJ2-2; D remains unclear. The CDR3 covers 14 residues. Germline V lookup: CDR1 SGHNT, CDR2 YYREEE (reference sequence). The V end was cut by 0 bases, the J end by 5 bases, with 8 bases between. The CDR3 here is CASSLAQDTGELFF. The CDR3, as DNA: TGTGCCAGCAGCTTGGCCCAGGATACCGGGGAGCTGTTTTTT.

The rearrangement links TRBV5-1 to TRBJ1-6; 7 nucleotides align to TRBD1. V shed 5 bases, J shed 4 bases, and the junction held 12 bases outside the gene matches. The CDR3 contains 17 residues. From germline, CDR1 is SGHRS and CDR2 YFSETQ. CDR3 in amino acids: CASRPGGTDQYNSPLHF. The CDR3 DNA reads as TGCGCCAGCAGACCGGGGGGGACAGACCAATATAATTCACCCCTCCACTTT. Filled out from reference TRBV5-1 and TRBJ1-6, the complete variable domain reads KAGVTQTPRYLIKTRGQQVTLSCSPISGHRSVSWYQQTPGQGLQFLFEYFSETQRNKGNFPGRFSGRQFSNSRSEMNVSTLELGDSALYLCASRPGGTDQYNSPLHFGNGTRLTVT.

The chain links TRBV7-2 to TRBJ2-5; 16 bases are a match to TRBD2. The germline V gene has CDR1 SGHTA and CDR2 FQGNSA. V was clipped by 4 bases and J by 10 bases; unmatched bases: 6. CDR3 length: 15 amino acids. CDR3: CASSSGLAGGMGQYF. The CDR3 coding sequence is TGTGCCAGCAGCTCGGGACTAGCGGGGGGGATGGGCCAGTACTTC.

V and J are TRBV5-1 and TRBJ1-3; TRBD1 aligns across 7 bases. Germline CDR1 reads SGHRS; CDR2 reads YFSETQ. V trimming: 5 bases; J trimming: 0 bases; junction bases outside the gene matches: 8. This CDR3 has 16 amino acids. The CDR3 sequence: CASREGGSTSGNTIYF. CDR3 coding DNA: TGCGCCAGCAGGGAAGGGGGCAGTACCTCTGGAAACACCATATATTTT.

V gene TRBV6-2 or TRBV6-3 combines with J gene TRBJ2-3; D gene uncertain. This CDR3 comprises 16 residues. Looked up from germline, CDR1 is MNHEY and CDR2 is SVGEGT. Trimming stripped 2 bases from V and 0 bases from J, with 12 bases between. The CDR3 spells CASSYGVRLSTDTQYF. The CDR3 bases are TGTGCCAGCAGTTACGGTGTCCGTTTGAGCACAGATACGCAGTATTTT.

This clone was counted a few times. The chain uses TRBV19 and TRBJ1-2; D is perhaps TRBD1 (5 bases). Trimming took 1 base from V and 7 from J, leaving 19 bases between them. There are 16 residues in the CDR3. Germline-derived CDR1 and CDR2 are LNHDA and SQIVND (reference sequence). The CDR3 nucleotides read TGTGCCAGTAGTATAGTCAAGTCAGGGAGCTTAACTGGCTACACCTTC. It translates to CASSIVKSGSLTGYTF.

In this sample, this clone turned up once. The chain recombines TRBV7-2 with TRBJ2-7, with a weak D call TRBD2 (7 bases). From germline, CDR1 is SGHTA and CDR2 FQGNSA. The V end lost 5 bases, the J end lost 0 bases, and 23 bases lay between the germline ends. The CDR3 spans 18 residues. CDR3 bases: TGTGCCAGCAGCCCGAGCGGGGTTACGGGGGGCCCCTCCTACGAGCAGTACTTC. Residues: CASSPSGVTGGPSYEQYF.

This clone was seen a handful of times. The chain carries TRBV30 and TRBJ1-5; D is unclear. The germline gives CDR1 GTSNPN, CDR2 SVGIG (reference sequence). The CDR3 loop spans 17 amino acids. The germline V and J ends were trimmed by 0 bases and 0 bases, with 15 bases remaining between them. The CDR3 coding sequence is TGTGCCTGGAGTGTGCTCAGCGCCGAAATTAGCAATCAGCCCCAGCATTTT. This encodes CAWSVLSAEISNQPQHF.

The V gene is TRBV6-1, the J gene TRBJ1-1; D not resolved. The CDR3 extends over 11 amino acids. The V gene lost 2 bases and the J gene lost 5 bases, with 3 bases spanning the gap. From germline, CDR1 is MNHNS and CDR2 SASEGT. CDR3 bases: TGTGCCAGCAGTGAATTGACTGAAGCTTTCTTT. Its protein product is CASSELTEAFF.

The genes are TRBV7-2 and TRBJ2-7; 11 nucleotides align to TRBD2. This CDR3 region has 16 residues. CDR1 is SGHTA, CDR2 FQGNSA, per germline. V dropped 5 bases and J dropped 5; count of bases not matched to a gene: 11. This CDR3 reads CASSVRLAGSLHEQYF. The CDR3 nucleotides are TGTGCCAGCAGCGTACGACTAGCGGGGTCCCTCCACGAGCAGTACTTC.

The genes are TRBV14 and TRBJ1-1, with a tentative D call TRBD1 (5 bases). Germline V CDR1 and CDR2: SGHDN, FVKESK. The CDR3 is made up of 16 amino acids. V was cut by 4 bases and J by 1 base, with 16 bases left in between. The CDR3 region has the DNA TGTGCCAGCAGCCCCCTGGGGGGATTCCAGAACACTGAAGCTTTCTTT. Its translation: CASSPLGGFQNTEAFF.

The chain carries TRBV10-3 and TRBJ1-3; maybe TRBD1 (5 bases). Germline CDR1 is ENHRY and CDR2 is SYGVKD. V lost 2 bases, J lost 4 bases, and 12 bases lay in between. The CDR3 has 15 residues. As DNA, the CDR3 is TGTGCCATCAGTGAGAGTTGGGGGTCCGGAAACACCATATATTTT. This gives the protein CAISESWGSGNTIYF.

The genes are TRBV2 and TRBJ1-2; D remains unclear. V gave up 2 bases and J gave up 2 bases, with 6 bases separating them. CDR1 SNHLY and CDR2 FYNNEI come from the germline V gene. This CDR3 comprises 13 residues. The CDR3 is CASSETGNYGYTF. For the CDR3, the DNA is TGTGCCAGCAGTGAAACGGGGAACTATGGCTACACCTTC. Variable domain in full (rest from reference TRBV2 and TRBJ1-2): EPEVTQTPSHQVTQMGQEVILRCVPISNHLYFYWYRQILGQKVEFLVSFYNNEISEKSEIFDDQFSVERPDGSNFTLKIRSTKLEDSAMYFCASSETGNYGYTFGSGTRLTVV.